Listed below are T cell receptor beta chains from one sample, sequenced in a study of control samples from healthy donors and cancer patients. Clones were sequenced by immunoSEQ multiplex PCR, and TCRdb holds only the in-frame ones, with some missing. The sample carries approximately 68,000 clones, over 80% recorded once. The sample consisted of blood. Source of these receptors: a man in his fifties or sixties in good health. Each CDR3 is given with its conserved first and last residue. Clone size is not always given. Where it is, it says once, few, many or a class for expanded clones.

CDR3: CASSLASGKGTGELFF
J: TRBJ2-2
length: 16
V: TRBV5-4
size: .

CDR3: CASRSTGTSYEQYF
J: TRBJ2-7
length: 14
V: TRBV2
size: .

CDR3: CASSLGGAAGIDTQYF
J: TRBJ2-3
length: 16
V: TRBV7-3
size: .

CDR3: CASSFLRLGEKLFF
J: TRBJ1-4
length: 14
V: TRBV11-2
size: .

CDR3: CASRAGAGGNTEAFF
J: TRBJ1-1
length: 15
V: TRBV6-6
size: .

CDR3: CAWSQGAGVFETQYF
J: TRBJ2-5
length: 15
V: TRBV30
size: .

CDR3: CASSLGQGPFYEQYF
J: TRBJ2-7
length: 15
V: TRBV7-2
size: .

CDR3: CASSVDGSAYNEQFF
J: TRBJ2-1
length: 15
V: TRBV9
size: .

CDR3: CASSLDSNQPQHF
J: TRBJ1-5
length: 13
V: TRBV7-8
size: .

CDR3: CATSVALSGSTDTQYF
J: TRBJ2-3
length: 16
V: TRBV24-1
size: .

CDR3: CASSVKSQSYGQYF
J: TRBJ2-7
length: 14
V: TRBV5-1
size: .

CDR3: CASSAKTGGAETQYF
J: TRBJ2-5
length: 15
V: TRBV6-5
size: few

CDR3: CASSPQTGLSYEQYF
J: TRBJ2-7
length: 15
V: TRBV6-5
size: .

CDR3: CASSLEGIWAEAFF
J: TRBJ1-1
length: 14
V: TRBV7-6
size: .

CDR3: CASSPAGKSYNEQFF
J: TRBJ2-1
length: 15
V: TRBV7-2
size: once

CDR3: CSAQDNEQFF
J: TRBJ2-1
length: 10
V: TRBV20-1
size: few

CDR3: CASSQSSGRLYEQYF
J: TRBJ2-7
length: 15
V: TRBV3-1/TRBV3-2
size: .

CDR3: CASSASSGERETQYF
J: TRBJ2-5
length: 15
V: TRBV7-2
size: few

CDR3: CATSGISNQPQHF
J: TRBJ1-5
length: 13
V: TRBV10-3
size: once

CDR3: CASRPTGETEAFF
J: TRBJ1-1
length: 13
V: TRBV7-9
size: .

CDR3: CATSDPRGGRVGTDTQYF
J: TRBJ2-3
length: 18
V: TRBV24-1
size: once

CDR3: CASSFHRGGTEAFF
J: TRBJ1-1
length: 14
V: TRBV27
size: .

CDR3: CSVVGTGGDHYGYTF
J: TRBJ1-2
length: 15
V: TRBV29-1
size: .

CDR3: CASSPFTTGTRGYEQYF
J: TRBJ2-7
length: 17
V: TRBV3-1/TRBV3-2
size: once

CDR3: CATSRDGTGPGTGELFF
J: TRBJ2-2
length: 17
V: TRBV15
size: .

CDR3: CASSPIDGSADTQYF
J: TRBJ2-3
length: 15
V: TRBV7-9
size: .

CDR3: CASSDSGRGYEQYF
J: TRBJ2-7
length: 14
V: TRBV10-2
size: .

CDR3: CASSHTGTTDTQYF
J: TRBJ2-3
length: 14
V: TRBV7-2
size: .

CDR3: CASSLGGRGYTF
J: TRBJ1-2
length: 12
V: TRBV5-4
size: .

CDR3: CASRYNRQGPPFF
J: TRBJ2-4
length: 13
V: TRBV11-2
size: .

CDR3: CASSYSDTQYF
J: TRBJ2-3
length: 11
V: TRBV11-2
size: .

CDR3: CASSQKRGSYEQYF
J: TRBJ2-7
length: 14
V: TRBV4-2
size: .

CDR3: CASSLSVAVNEQYF
J: TRBJ2-7
length: 14
V: TRBV5-5
size: .

CDR3: CSPRLALVTQYF
J: TRBJ2-3
length: 12
V: TRBV29-1
size: .

CDR3: CASQPRGRLNEQFF
J: TRBJ2-1
length: 14
V: TRBV6-5
size: few

CDR3: CASSWVTGVETQYF
J: TRBJ2-5
length: 14
V: TRBV7-2
size: .

CDR3: CASSRGQGKQYF
J: TRBJ2-3
length: 12
V: TRBV6-2/TRBV6-3
size: .

CDR3: CASSPGRGTDTQYF
J: TRBJ2-3
length: 14
V: TRBV19
size: once

CDR3: CASSPHGPVQPTDTQYF
J: TRBJ2-3
length: 17
V: TRBV7-3
size: .

CDR3: CASSSGTNLNNEQFF
J: TRBJ2-1
length: 15
V: TRBV5-1
size: .

CDR3: CATSRERLVYNEQFF
J: TRBJ2-1
length: 15
V: TRBV15
size: .

CDR3: CASSPAPPEAFF
J: TRBJ1-1
length: 12
V: TRBV14
size: once

CDR3: CASSLTENTEAFF
J: TRBJ1-1
length: 13
V: TRBV7-3
size: .